Listed below are T cell receptor beta chains from one sample, sequenced in a study of CD8 T cells in ankylosing spondylitis. TCRdb processed the 5' RACE reads anew with MiXCR; each CDR3 protein has one entry. This table holds 700,000 to 850,000 distinct CDR3 sequences, 12% found once. Sample: blood, either unsorted or a sorted T cell fraction (not recorded which). These receptor sequences come from a male donor with ankylosing spondylitis. Both conserved end residues are part of each CDR3. A D gene is named only where the DNA matches it firmly. Where a row states a size, it is once, few, many or the class of an expanded clone; other rows omit it.

TRBV14,TRBD2,.,TRBJ2-7,CASSQGGLWIRRSYEQYF,TGTGCCAGCAGCCAGGGGGGACTATGGATACGGCGCTCCTACGAGCAGTACTTC
TRBV12-3/TRBV12-4,.,many,TRBJ1-1,CASSLAEGDLKAFF,TGTGCCAGCAGTTTAGCGGAAGGGGATTTGAAAGCTTTCTTT
TRBV15,TRBD1,.,TRBJ2-1,CATSSRSPGQNYNEQFF,TGTGCCACCAGCAGTCGCTCCCCGGGACAGAACTACAATGAGCAGTTCTTC
TRBV6-5,.,few,TRBJ1-1,CASNSPGIAEAFF,TGTGCCAGCAATTCGCCAGGGATCGCTGAAGCTTTCTTT
TRBV20-1,.,.,TRBJ1-3,CSARAQVGNTIYF,TGCAGTGCTAGAGCCCAAGTCGGAAACACCATATATTTT
TRBV29-1,.,many,TRBJ2-3,CSVEKGAGTDTQYF,TGCAGCGTCGAAAAGGGCGCCGGCACAGATACGCAGTATTTT
TRBV4-3,.,few,TRBJ2-7,CASSQKGGHVGTNPYEQYF,TGCGCCAGCAGCCAGAAGGGAGGGCACGTGGGGACAAACCCCTACGAGCAGTACTTC
TRBV11-1,.,few,TRBJ2-6,CASSLVSDWRNGANVLTF,TGTGCCAGCAGCTTAGTGTCGGACTGGAGGAATGGGGCCAACGTCCTGACTTTC
TRBV5-1,.,few,TRBJ2-1,CASSLGSWGDEQFF,TGCGCCAGCAGCTTGGGCTCTTGGGGGGATGAGCAGTTCTTC
TRBV2,TRBD1,.,TRBJ1-2,CASSAQDRGQAYGYTF,TGTGCCAGCAGTGCCCAGGACAGGGGGCAGGCCTATGGCTACACCTTC
TRBV4-3,.,.,TRBJ2-1,CASSQRRSEQFF,TGCGCCAGCAGCCAACGACGATCTGAGCAGTTCTTC
TRBV18,.,.,TRBJ1-1,CASSPPGTEAFF,TGTGCCAGCTCACCACCGGGCACTGAAGCTTTCTTT
TRBV11-1,TRBD2,few,TRBJ2-7,CASSGGTSGYEQYF,TGTGCCAGCAGCGGGGGGACTAGCGGCTACGAGCAGTACTTC
TRBV7-3,.,few,TRBJ2-2,CASSLGQVGGELFF,TGTGCCAGCAGCTTAGGGCAGGTCGGCGGGGAGCTGTTTTTT
TRBV18,.,many,TRBJ2-5,CASSPRASQETQYF,TGTGCCAGCTCACCACGCGCTAGCCAAGAGACCCAGTACTTC
TRBV24-1,TRBD1,.,TRBJ1-1,CATSEMTGKAFF,TGTGCCACCAGTGAGATGACAGGGAAAGCTTTCTTT
TRBV5-1,.,many,TRBJ1-1,CASSFTHKGDTEAFF,TGCGCCAGCAGCTTCACCCACAAGGGAGACACTGAAGCTTTCTTT
TRBV5-1,TRBD2,.,TRBJ2-7,CASTGTRGSEQYF,TGCGCCAGCACGGGAACGCGGGGGTCGGAGCAGTACTTC
TRBV7-9,.,.,TRBJ1-2,CASSAGENAYGYTF,TGTGCCAGCAGCGCAGGGGAAAATGCCTATGGCTACACCTTC
TRBV20-1,.,many,TRBJ2-2,CSASRSSSGELFF,TGCAGTGCTAGTCGGTCCTCCTCCGGGGAGCTGTTTTTT
TRBV20-1,TRBD2,.,TRBJ2-7,CSAKYYGGRFSYEQYF,TGCAGTGCTAAATATTACGGCGGGAGGTTTTCGTACGAGCAGTACTTC
TRBV5-1,.,.,TRBJ2-3,CASRGAEAADTQYF,TGCGCCAGCAGGGGAGCCGAGGCCGCCGATACGCAGTATTTT
TRBV20-1,.,many,TRBJ1-1,CSAIGRVTEAFF,TGCAGTGCTATTGGACGGGTCACTGAAGCTTTCTTT
TRBV5-1,TRBD1,.,TRBJ2-3,CASSPNSGTGETDTQYF,TGCGCCAGCAGTCCAAACTCCGGGACAGGGGAGACAGATACGCAGTATTTT
TRBV10-3,.,.,TRBJ2-7,CAISESPGGISYEQYF,TGTGCCATCAGTGAGTCGCCCGGTGGCATCTCCTACGAGCAGTACTTC
TRBV6-2/TRBV6-3,.,.,TRBJ1-5,CASRREDQPQHF,TGTGCCAGCAGACGTGAGGACCAGCCCCAGCATTTT
TRBV2,TRBD2,few,TRBJ2-1,CASQLAGPDNEQFF,TGTGCCAGCCAACTAGCGGGGCCGGACAATGAGCAGTTCTTC
TRBV6-5,.,few,TRBJ1-2,CASSYSMGTQGRGYTF,TGTGCCAGCAGTTACTCGATGGGAACCCAGGGCAGGGGCTACACCTTC
TRBV20-1,.,few,TRBJ1-6,CSAPRTEYSNNSPLHF,TGCAGTGCTCCTAGGACAGAATATAGCAATAATTCACCCCTCCACTTT
TRBV20-1,TRBD2,few,TRBJ2-5,CSASGGRGAQETQYF,TGCAGTGCTAGCGGAGGGCGGGGGGCCCAAGAGACCCAGTACTTC
TRBV6-5,.,.,TRBJ2-3,CASSYSAGSFDTQYF,TGTGCCAGCAGTTACTCGGCAGGTAGCTTTGATACGCAGTATTTT
TRBV10-2,.,.,TRBJ2-3,CASANSGPPDTQYF,TGCGCCAGCGCCAACAGCGGCCCCCCAGATACGCAGTATTTT
TRBV10-3,.,many,TRBJ2-7,CAISRDASLYEQYF,TGTGCCATCAGCCGGGACGCCTCTCTATACGAGCAGTACTTC
TRBV29-1,TRBD2,many,TRBJ2-3,CSVEFSGREGTDTQYF,TGCAGCGTTGAGTTTAGCGGGAGGGAAGGCACAGATACGCAGTATTTT
TRBV20-1,TRBD2,few,TRBJ2-7,CSALSGAAYEQYF,TGCAGTGCCCTTAGCGGGGCCGCCTACGAGCAGTACTTC
TRBV5-4,.,.,TRBJ2-4,CASSLIGLAKNIQYF,TGTGCCAGCAGCTTGATTGGATTAGCCAAAAACATTCAGTACTTC
TRBV5-1,TRBD1,few,TRBJ2-2,CASSLAKTGAYTGELFF,TGCGCCAGCAGCTTGGCCAAAACAGGGGCGTACACCGGGGAGCTGTTTTTT
TRBV12-3/TRBV12-4,.,.,TRBJ1-5,CASRKAPGAGQPQHF,TGTGCCAGCAGGAAAGCACCGGGGGCGGGCCAGCCCCAGCATTTT
TRBV4-3,TRBD2,.,TRBJ2-1,CASSQGAGAWTYNEQFF,TGCGCCAGCAGCCAGGGAGCGGGAGCCTGGACCTACAATGAGCAGTTCTTC
TRBV20-1,TRBD1,.,TRBJ2-7,CSSITRTGMDEQYF,TGCAGTTCCATAACCAGGACAGGGATGGACGAGCAGTACTTC
TRBV2,TRBD2,.,TRBJ2-1,CASRTAPGTSGRNEQFF,TGTGCCAGCAGGACGGCACCCGGGACTAGCGGGAGGAATGAGCAGTTCTTC
TRBV15,.,.,TRBJ2-1,CATSRDGGEQFF,TGTGCCACCAGCAGAGATGGGGGAGAGCAGTTCTTC
TRBV24-1,.,.,TRBJ1-6,CATSAGYNSPLHF,TGTGCCACCTCGGCGGGATATAATTCACCCCTCCACTTT
TRBV12-3/TRBV12-4,.,few,TRBJ2-2,CASSYTLNTGELFF,TGTGCCAGCAGTTACACACTGAACACCGGGGAGCTGTTTTTT
TRBV3-1,TRBD2,few,TRBJ2-3,CASSQVAGGRAQYF,TGTGCCAGCAGCCAAGTGGCGGGAGGACGTGCGCAGTATTTT
TRBV20-1,TRBD1,few,TRBJ1-1,CSASRGLDTEAFF,TGCAGTGCTAGCAGGGGGCTCGACACTGAAGCTTTCTTT
TRBV5-1,TRBD1,.,TRBJ1-2,CASSIGTASYGYTF,TGCGCCAGCAGCATTGGGACAGCCAGCTATGGCTACACCTTC
TRBV20-1,.,few,TRBJ2-2,CSATATNTGELFF,TGCAGTGCGACAGCGACTAACACCGGGGAGCTGTTTTTT